What follows are 30 T cell receptor beta chains derived from one specimen sequenced in a study of blood T cell repertoires in COVID-19. Here immunoSEQ multiplex PCR was the method, and the copy in TCRdb shows in-frame clones only, minus some. The top ten hold 12% of the sample, which has about 130,000 clones, approximately 84% seen once. The sample was peripheral blood. These receptors came from a woman aged 55-70 years with acute or convalescent COVID-19.

This chain connects TRBV21-1 to TRBJ2-7; the table's D call of TRBD2 was not tested on the DNA. TRBV21-1 is a documented pseudogene. CDR3 length: 15 residues. The CDR3: CASRSSGRGPYEQYV. In DNA, the CDR3 is TGTGCCAGCAGATCCTCTGGGCGGGGCCCCTACGAGCAGTACGTC.

This chain joins TRBV5-1 and TRBJ2-3, with TRBD2 matching over 7 bases. CDR1 and CDR2 from the germline V gene are SGHRS and YFSETQ. The CDR3 totals 17 residues. Trimming at V came to 3 bases and at J to 0 bases, leaving 10 bases not matched to a gene. CDR3 sequence (DNA): TGCGCCAGCAGCTCTGGTCAAGCGGGGCCTAGCACAGATACGCAGTATTTT. Translating it yields CASSSGQAGPSTDTQYF.

The chain carries TRBV29-1 and TRBJ1-1, with 7 bases fitting TRBD1. Germline CDR1 and CDR2: SQVTM and ANQGSEA. The V and J ends lost 2 bases and 2 bases, in that order; junction bases with no gene match: 17. The CDR3 loop spans 18 amino acids. CDR3 protein: CSVEYEGYRGGYNTEAFF. The CDR3 coding sequence is TGCAGCGTTGAATATGAGGGATACAGGGGAGGATATAACACTGAAGCTTTCTTT.

The chain joins TRBV12-2 to TRBJ2-5; the D call TRBD2 from the table was never checked on the DNA. TRBV12-2 is listed as a pseudogene. The CDR3 has 13 amino acids. CDR3: CASRFSGSATQYF. The CDR3 DNA follows: TGTGCAAGTCGCTTTAGCGGCTCAGCGACCCAGTACTTC.

This clone was seen repeatedly, ten times or more. The V gene is TRBV14, the J gene TRBJ2-3; D is unclear. The V and J ends lost 5 bases and 5 bases respectively, with 8 bases between them. CDR1 and CDR2 from the germline V gene are SGHDN and FVKESK. The CDR3 has 12 amino acids. CDR3 sequence: CASSVYIDTQYF. Here the CDR3 DNA reads TGTGCCAGCAGCGTTTACATAGATACGCAGTATTTT.

The chain has TRBV10-3 and TRBJ1-5, with D perhaps TRBD1 (5 bases). V was pared by 4 bases and J by 4 bases, with 14 bases between. The CDR3 spans 15 residues. Per germline, CDR1 ENHRY and CDR2 SYGVKD. The CDR3 nucleotides are TGTGCCATCAGTGGAAGGGAGGGGCCTAATCAGCCCCAGCATTTT. Protein sequence: CAISGREGPNQPQHF.

The CDR3 bases are TGTGCCAGCAGCTTCCTTCCCGGGGACAGGGGGGGCGAGGGCTACACCTTC. It codes for CASSFLPGDRGGEGYTF. The rearrangement links TRBV5-5 to TRBJ1-2, with 11 nucleotides matching TRBD1. V gave up 2 bases and J gave up 8 bases; unmatched junction bases: 14. This CDR3 is 17 amino acids long. Per germline, CDR1 SGHKS and CDR2 YYEKEE (reference sequence).

V is TRBV2 and J is TRBJ1-6; D call uncertain. The CDR3 contains 16 residues. V was shortened by 3 bases and J by 7 bases, with 16 bases between the two germline ends. CDR1 and CDR2 (germline): SNHLY, FYNNEI. This chain's CDR3 is CASSEMGTLMNSPLHF. For the CDR3, the DNA is TGTGCCAGCAGTGAGATGGGTACACTAATGAATTCACCCCTCCACTTT.

This clone appeared a single time. The chain is built from TRBV30 and TRBJ2-1, with a possible D match to TRBD2 (5 bases). Per the germline V gene, CDR1 is GTSNPN and CDR2 is SVGIG (reference sequence). Trimming took 4 bases from V and 7 from J, leaving 14 bases between them. This CDR3 contains 13 residues. In DNA, the CDR3 is TGTGCCTGGATTAGGGAGCTTTCTAATGAGCAGTTCTTC. Protein: CAWIRELSNEQFF.

The J gene is TRBJ1-2, the V gene TRBV19, with 7 bases aligning to TRBD1. The CDR3 runs 15 residues. Germline assignment: CDR1 LNHDA and CDR2 SQIVND (reference sequence). Losses at the gene ends were 5 bases for V and 8 bases for J; bases not matched to a gene: 14. In nucleotides, the CDR3 is TGTGCCAGTAGTCCTTCCATAAACACAGGGGTGGGCTACACCTTC. It codes for CASSPSINTGVGYTF.

The chain carries TRBV12-3 or TRBV12-4 and TRBJ1-2, with no clear D. CDR3 size: 12 residues. V lost 3 bases to trimming and J lost 7 bases, with 9 bases between them. The CDR3 sequence: CASSFVPGGYTF. The CDR3 nucleotides are TGTGCCAGCAGTTTCGTTCCGGGTGGCTACACCTTC.

This clone was observed a handful of times. The V gene is TRBV12-5, the J gene TRBJ1-1; maybe TRBD1 (6 bases). V lost 6 bases and J lost 1, with 9 bases in between. This CDR3 has 13 residues. Germline values: CDR1 LGHNT, CDR2 FRNRAP. DNA for the CDR3: TGTGCTAGTGGCCGGGGACAGAACACTGAAGCTTTCTTT. Translating gives CASGRGQNTEAFF. Filled out from reference TRBV12-5 and TRBJ1-1, the complete variable domain reads DARVTQTPRHKVTEMGQEVTMRCQPILGHNTVFWYRQTMMQGLELLAYFRNRAPLDDSGMPKDRFSAEMPDATLATLKIQPSEPRDSAVYFCASGRGQNTEAFFGQGTRLTVV.

The J gene is TRBJ1-1, the V gene TRBV20-1; no reliable D call. V lost 3 bases, J lost 0 bases, and 8 bases lay in between. Germline V CDR1 and CDR2: DFQATT, SNEGSKA (reference sequence). The CDR3 runs 13 residues. The CDR3 reads CSASTRVNTEAFF. The CDR3 coding sequence is TGCAGTGCTAGTACCCGGGTGAACACTGAAGCTTTCTTT.

The chain recombines TRBV6-5 with TRBJ1-2, with a possible D match to TRBD1 (6 bases). The germline V and J ends were trimmed by 0 bases and 4 bases, with 12 bases remaining between them. The CDR3 consists of 15 residues. CDR1 is MNHEY and CDR2 is SVGAGI in the germline V gene. In DNA form, the CDR3 reads TGTGCCAGCAGTTACTCGATAGGGGGAGCCTATGGCTACACCTTC. Its protein product is CASSYSIGGAYGYTF.

The rearrangement uses TRBV28 and TRBJ1-3; D possibly corresponds to TRBD1 (6 bases). Germline V gene data show CDR1 as MDHEN and CDR2 as SYDVKM. Trimming shortened V by 5 bases and J by 0 bases, and 17 bases separated the two germline ends. This CDR3 comprises 17 residues. The DNA for the CDR3 is TGTGCCAGCAGTCTACTGACAGGCCTGAGCTCTGGAAACACCATATATTTT. Translation: CASSLLTGLSSGNTIYF.

The chain has TRBV5-1 and TRBJ2-3; 9 bases map to TRBD1. The junction had 8 bases not matched to a gene; V was cut back by 0 bases and J by 0 bases. The germline CDR1 and CDR2 sequences are SGHRS and YFSETQ. This CDR3 is built from 18 residues. CDR3 sequence (DNA): TGCGCCAGCAGCTTGGGCCGCGTCGGGACAGGGAGCACAGATACGCAGTATTTT. Translation: CASSLGRVGTGSTDTQYF.

The chain couples TRBV19 to TRBJ2-1; 7 positions agree with TRBD1. Trimming removed 3 bases from V and 7 bases from J; junction bases left unmatched: 18. The CDR3 has 18 amino acids. Germline-derived CDR1 and CDR2 are LNHDA and SQIVND (reference sequence). The CDR3 coding sequence is TGTGCCAGTAGTATGTTCCCCCGCGAACAGGGGTTTCGAAATGAGCAGTTCTTC. This encodes CASSMFPREQGFRNEQFF. The complete variable domain, with remaining parts taken from reference TRBV19 and TRBJ2-1, reads DGGITQSPKYLFRKEGQNVTLSCEQNLNHDAMYWYRQDPGQGLRLIYYSQIVNDFQKGDIAEGYSVSREKKESFPLTVTSAQKNPTAFYLCASSMFPREQGFRNEQFFGPGTRLTVL.

The chain combines TRBV5-6 with TRBJ1-5; D gene unclear. This CDR3 has 14 residues. Per the germline V gene, CDR1 is SGHDT and CDR2 is YYEEEE. Trimming removed 1 base from V and 1 base from J, with 6 bases in between. The CDR3 bases are TGTGCCAGCAGCTTGCTACTGAGCAATCAGCCCCAGCATTTT. Its protein product is CASSLLLSNQPQHF. Variable domain in full (rest from reference TRBV5-6 and TRBJ1-5): DAGVTQSPTHLIKTRGQQVTLRCSPKSGHDTVSWYQQALGQGPQFIFQYYEEEERQRGNFPDRFSGHQFPNYSSELNVNALLLGDSALYLCASSLLLSNQPQHFGDGTRLSIL.

This sequence joins TRBV6-5 and TRBJ2-3; 7 bases fit TRBD1. The CDR3 sequence is 13 residues long. J was trimmed by 1 base and V by 8 bases; bases with no gene match: 3. The germline CDR1 and CDR2 sequences are MNHEY and SVGAGI. Here the CDR3 DNA reads TGTGCCAGCCGGGACAGAGGCACAGATACGCAGTATTTT. Its protein product is CASRDRGTDTQYF.

The chain couples TRBV19 to TRBJ2-3; D is undetermined. Germline V gene lookup returns CDR1 LNHDA and CDR2 SQIVND (reference sequence). The CDR3 consists of 15 residues. With 1 base removed from V and 3 bases from J, the gap between germline ends came to 11 bases. DNA for the CDR3: TGTGCCAGTAGTATAGGACTGCATGTTACAGATACGCAGTATTTT. Its protein is CASSIGLHVTDTQYF.

The V gene is TRBV25-1, the J gene TRBJ1-1, with D hard to call. Per germline, CDR1 MGHDK and CDR2 SYGVNS. The CDR3 totals 14 residues. V lost 4 bases to trimming and J lost 0 bases, with 9 bases between them. The CDR3 DNA follows: TGTGCCAGCAGTGCCGGGAACCTGAACACTGAAGCTTTCTTT. It specifies CASSAGNLNTEAFF.

The rearrangement uses TRBV29-1 and TRBJ1-1; D gene uncertain. Germline loops: CDR1 SQVTM, CDR2 ANQGSEA. The CDR3 spans 12 residues. Trimming took off 3 bases at V and 0 bases at J, with 5 bases between the two ends. DNA of the CDR3: TGCAGCGTTGATTCGGTGAACACTGAAGCTTTCTTT. Its translation is CSVDSVNTEAFF.

CDR3 region: CASSLTGLTTGELFF. Written as DNA, the CDR3 is TGCGCCAGCAGCTTGACAGGGCTTACCACCGGGGAGCTGTTTTTT. The chain links TRBV5-1 to TRBJ2-2; D might be TRBD1 (6 bases). The germline V gene has CDR1 SGHRS and CDR2 YFSETQ. This CDR3 has 15 residues. Deletions cut 1 base from V and 4 bases from J, with 11 bases between.

The V gene is TRBV9, the J gene TRBJ2-1, with D perhaps TRBD1 (5 bases). This CDR3 contains 16 residues. V was clipped by 2 bases and J by 0 bases, with 12 bases between them. Germline V CDR1 and CDR2: SGDLS, YYNGEE. The DNA of the CDR3 is TGTGCCAGCAGCGTTGGGGCATCAGGCTCCTACAATGAGCAGTTCTTC. Translating gives CASSVGASGSYNEQFF. Full variable domain (remainder filled in from reference TRBV9 and TRBJ2-1): DSGVTQTPKHLITATGQRVTLRCSPRSGDLSVYWYQQSLDQGLQFLIQYYNGEERAKGNILERFSAQQFPDLHSELNLSSLELGDSALYFCASSVGASGSYNEQFFGPGTRLTVL.

In its sample, this clone was seen a few times. This chain links TRBV6-5 with TRBJ1-5, with D perhaps TRBD1 (6 bases). The CDR3 has 12 amino acids. CDR1 MNHEY and CDR2 SVGAGI come from the germline V gene. V was shortened by 8 bases and J by 1 base, with 6 bases between the two germline ends. The CDR3 spells CASGQSNQPQHF. DNA of the CDR3: TGTGCCAGCGGACAGAGCAATCAGCCCCAGCATTTT.

The CDR3 protein is CASSAGAGYGYTF. In DNA, the CDR3 is TGTGCCAGCAGTGCAGGGGCAGGCTATGGCTACACCTTC. V gene TRBV2 combines with J gene TRBJ1-2; TRBD1 might be the D (6 bases). This CDR3 has 13 residues. V was shortened by 4 bases and J by 4 bases, with 10 bases between the two germline ends. Germline V CDR1 and CDR2: SNHLY, FYNNEI.

This clone turned up a few times. V is TRBV7-8 and J is TRBJ2-5, with 7 positions matching TRBD2. The CDR3 sequence is 15 residues long. CDR1 is SGHVS, CDR2 FQNEAQ, per germline. V lost 0 bases to trimming and J lost 5 bases; unmatched junction nucleotides: 6. The CDR3 loop is CASSLALAAWETQYF. The DNA of the CDR3 is TGTGCCAGCAGCTTAGCTCTAGCGGCCTGGGAGACCCAGTACTTC.

The chain carries TRBV5-4 and TRBJ2-6; D not certain. In germline, CDR1 is SGHNT, CDR2 YYREEE (reference sequence). V gave up 4 bases and J gave up 0 bases, with 20 bases separating them. The CDR3 extends over 19 amino acids. The CDR3 coding sequence is TGTGCCAGCAGCCGCCGAGGTACGTTTTTTAGCTCTGGGGCCAACGTCCTGACTTTC. This codes for CASSRRGTFFSSGANVLTF.

The chain has TRBV6-5 and TRBJ1-5; 8 bases align to TRBD1. Germline CDR1 is MNHEY and CDR2 is SVGAGI. The CDR3 length is 15 residues. V lost 4 bases, J lost 5 bases, and 7 bases stayed unmatched. The CDR3 is CASSSSQGAHQPQHF. The CDR3 nucleotides are TGTGCCAGCAGTTCCTCCCAGGGGGCCCATCAGCCCCAGCATTTT.

The chain recombines TRBV27 with TRBJ2-2; unclear D gene. From germline, CDR1 is MNHEY and CDR2 SMNVEV (reference sequence). V was cut by 6 bases and J by 4 bases, with 6 bases left in between. CDR3 length equals 12 residues. DNA for the CDR3: TGTGCCAGCAGATTTCTCACCGGGGAGCTGTTTTTT. Translation: CASRFLTGELFF.